The 18 T cell receptor beta chains below were found in one sample sequenced in a study of neurological immune-mediated disorders. TCRdb called the 5' RACE reads again in MiXCR, with one record for every CDR3 protein. The repertoire consists of roughly 120,000 distinct CDR3 sequences, with 3.2% occurring once and the leading ten covering 1% to 1.5%. The sequenced sample consisted of PBMCs. These receptors were obtained from a woman younger than 45 with multiple sclerosis.

This clonotype came up many times. The chain uses TRBV29-1 and TRBJ2-3; 8 bases fit TRBD2. The length of the CDR3 is 13 residues. Germline V gene lookup returns CDR1 SQVTM and CDR2 ANQGSEA. The V and J ends lost 6 bases and 1 base, in that order; junction bases with no gene match: 3. The chain's CDR3 is CSVSTSGTDTQYF. In nucleotides, the CDR3 is TGCAGCGTGTCGACTAGCGGCACAGATACGCAGTATTTT.

About this clonotype: The junction shows a germline mismatch at one end, possibly a read error. V gene TRBV5-1 combines with J gene TRBJ2-1; no clear D. The V gene's germline CDR1 is SGHRS and CDR2 YFSETQ. The CDR3 has 12 residues. This chain's CDR3 is CDSSTGPNEQFF. The DNA for the CDR3 is TGCGACAGCAGCACCGGGCCGAATGAGCAGTTCTTC.

This clonotype was detected ten times or more. CDR3 residues: CASSSPGQGAQGYTF. The CDR3 bases are TGTGCCAGCAGCTCCCCGGGACAGGGGGCGCAGGGCTACACCTTC. The rearrangement uses TRBV7-6 and TRBJ1-2; 12 bases map to TRBD1. The germline V gene has CDR1 SGHVS and CDR2 FNYEAQ. CDR3 length: 15 amino acids. The junction had 8 bases not matched to a gene; V was cut back by 4 bases and J by 8 bases.

This clonotype appeared a few times. V gene TRBV20-1 combines with J gene TRBJ2-5; D not certain. CDR1 and CDR2 (germline): DFQATT, SNEGSKA (reference sequence). This CDR3 comprises 11 residues. V lost 6 bases and J 3 bases, leaving 8 bases between the germline ends. This CDR3 reads CSARREETQYF. The CDR3, as DNA: TGCAGTGCAAGAAGAGAAGAGACCCAGTACTTC.

At least ten counts were recorded for this clonotype. DNA of the CDR3: TGCGCCAGCAGTCAGCGGGGGGCGAACACCGGGGAGCTGTTTTTT. It encodes CASSQRGANTGELFF. This chain links TRBV5-1 with TRBJ2-2; 9 bases agree with TRBD2. In germline, CDR1 is SGHRS, CDR2 YFSETQ. V was clipped by 5 bases and J by 0 bases; unmatched bases: 2. The CDR3 loop spans 15 amino acids.

This clonotype was picked up many times. The chain combines TRBV10-3 with TRBJ2-1; TRBD1 matches at 7 bases. With 6 bases clipped from V and 0 bases from J, the junction kept 5 bases outside the gene matches. In germline, CDR1 is ENHRY, CDR2 SYGVKD. The CDR3 sequence is 15 residues long. Here the CDR3 DNA reads TGTGCCATCAGAAGGGCAGGGGGCTCCTACAATGAGCAGTTCTTC. Amino acid sequence: CAIRRAGGSYNEQFF.

This clonotype was counted ten times or more. The chain uses TRBV19 and TRBJ1-2, with D uncertain. Deletions cut 3 bases from V and 8 bases from J, with 10 bases between. CDR1 and CDR2 (germline): LNHDA, SQIVND (reference sequence). The CDR3 is 12 amino acids. CDR3 residues: CASSMRSRGYTF. The CDR3 DNA reads as TGTGCCAGTAGTATGCGCTCGCGCGGCTACACCTTC.

This clonotype was recorded many times. The chain joins TRBV7-2 to TRBJ2-7; the D is unclear. The V gene's germline CDR1 is SGHTA and CDR2 FQGNSA. The CDR3 covers 15 residues. V was trimmed by 1 base and J by 2 bases, leaving 12 bases between them. The CDR3 region has the DNA TGTGCCAGCAGCTTAGAATACGGCGGAGCCTACGAGCAGTACTTC. Protein sequence: CASSLEYGGAYEQYF.

This clonotype was picked up many times. The chain couples TRBV3-1 to TRBJ2-6; 8 bases line up with TRBD2. Germline-derived CDR1 and CDR2 are LGHDT and YNNKEL (reference sequence). V dropped 0 bases and J dropped 4; count of bases not matched to a gene: 5. The CDR3 has 17 residues. CDR3 nucleotides: TGTGCCAGCAGCCAAGACCGGGGGGGTACCGGGGCCAACGTCCTGACTTTC. It codes for CASSQDRGGTGANVLTF.

This clonotype was detected many times. This chain connects TRBV6-6 to TRBJ1-1; D unresolved. Trimming removed 6 bases from V and 4 bases from J, with 3 bases in between. CDR3 length: 10 amino acids. CDR1 is MNHNY and CDR2 is SVGAGI in the germline V gene (reference sequence). For the CDR3, the DNA is TGTGCCAGCAGATTCACTGAAGCTTTCTTT. It is translated as CASRFTEAFF.

This clonotype was seen repeatedly, ten times or more. This chain links TRBV9 with TRBJ2-6; D is undetermined. The CDR3 covers 13 residues. The germline V gene encodes CDR1 SGDLS and CDR2 YYNGEE. Between the trimmed V and J ends, which lost 3 bases and 1 base, there was a span of 2 bases. The CDR3 DNA reads as TGTGCCAGCAGCGAGTCTGGGGCCAACGTCCTGACTTTC. Translation gives CASSESGANVLTF.

This clonotype was detected many times. Germline is not matched at one junction end, which may reflect a read error. The chain uses TRBV29-1 and TRBJ1-2; D gene unclear. CDR1 is SQVTM and CDR2 is ANQGSEA in the germline V gene. The CDR3 has 13 residues. The CDR3 DNA is TGCAGCGTTGAAGATGTCCCTAACGATGGCTACACCTTC. Its protein is CSVEDVPNDGYTF.

This clonotype was seen at least ten times. This rearrangement joins TRBV20-1 to TRBJ2-5; D call uncertain. The CDR3 runs to 11 residues. V lost 4 bases to trimming and J lost 5 bases, with 8 bases between them. CDR1 is DFQATT and CDR2 is SNEGSKA in the germline V gene (reference sequence). CDR3 loop: CSAINGETQYF. The CDR3 DNA follows: TGCAGTGCTATAAATGGGGAGACCCAGTACTTC.

This clonotype was found many times. The rearrangement uses TRBV7-9 and TRBJ1-4; D gene uncertain. The CDR3 loop spans 14 amino acids. V was shortened by 5 bases and J by 6 bases, with 13 bases between the two germline ends. Germline CDR1 and CDR2: SEHNR and FQNEAQ (reference sequence). The CDR3 reads CASSPSYDHEKLFF. CDR3 coding DNA: TGTGCCAGCAGCCCCTCTTATGATCATGAAAAACTGTTTTTT.

This clonotype was counted ten times or more. V is TRBV20-1 and J is TRBJ2-5, with a possible D match to TRBD2 (7 bases). V dropped 6 bases and J dropped 5 bases, with 19 bases sitting between them. CDR3 length: 14 residues. Germline-derived CDR1 and CDR2 are DFQATT and SNEGSKA (reference sequence). The CDR3 DNA follows: TGCAGTGCGGATCTGGGGGGGGCAGGGGAGACCCAGTACTTC. It translates to CSADLGGAGETQYF.

This clonotype was detected ten times or more. The CDR3 here is CASSWTGTDGYTF. The CDR3 DNA reads as TGTGCCAGCAGCTGGACAGGGACGGATGGCTACACCTTC. This rearrangement joins TRBV5-6 to TRBJ1-2; 8 bases line up with TRBD1. The germline V gene has CDR1 SGHDT and CDR2 YYEEEE. The length of the CDR3 is 13 residues. The trim removed 3 bases at V and 6 bases at J, leaving 4 bases unmatched.

This clonotype was detected ten times or more. The chain employs TRBV3-1 and TRBJ2-5; D is tentatively TRBD1 or TRBD2 (5 bases each). V dropped 1 base and J dropped 10 bases, with 10 bases sitting between them. Germline CDR1 is LGHDT and CDR2 is YNNKEL (reference sequence). The CDR3 contains 12 residues. The CDR3, as DNA: TGTGCCAGCAGCCAAGGGGGGTGGGGCCAGTACTTC. Translating it yields CASSQGGWGQYF.

This clonotype was seen many times. The V and J genes are TRBV27 and TRBJ1-1; D gene unclear. The CDR3 sequence is 15 residues long. Germline V gene sequence: CDR1 MNHEY, CDR2 SMNVEV (reference sequence). V dropped 0 bases and J dropped 4 bases, with 12 bases sitting between them. For the CDR3, the DNA is TGTGCCAGCAGTTTATCTGTCGGGTTGGGCACTGAAGCTTTCTTT. Translation gives CASSLSVGLGTEAFF.